Each of the 15 T cell receptor beta chains below was sequenced from the same sample in a study of control samples from healthy donors and cancer patients. Sequencing used immunoSEQ multiplex PCR; TCRdb keeps in-frame clones, though not all of them. Of about 180,000 clones in the sample, 90% to 95% were seen once. Source material: blood. These receptors all come from a man in his thirties or forties in good health.

V and J are TRBV2 and TRBJ2-1; D gene unclear. The V gene's germline CDR1 is SNHLY and CDR2 FYNNEI. Between the trimmed V and J ends, which lost 6 bases and 6 bases, there was a span of 12 bases. The CDR3 has 13 residues. As DNA, the CDR3 is TGTGCCAGCAGCCCTCGGTCAAGCAATGAGCAGTTCTTC. Its translation: CASSPRSSNEQFF.

Notes on this clone: The same CDR3 also results from other DNA sequences found in this sample. J is TRBJ1-5 and V is TRBV5-1, with a weak D call TRBD1 (6 bases). CDR3 length: 14 amino acids. Germline V CDR1 and CDR2: SGHRS, YFSETQ. V lost 4 bases, J lost 4 bases, and 12 bases lay in between. The CDR3 nucleotides are TGCGCCAGCAGCGGGGGAGGGGGTAATCAGCCCCAGCATTTT. Translated: CASSGGGGNQPQHF.

The V and J genes are TRBV20-1 and TRBJ2-3; possible D gene TRBD2, 5 bases. The CDR3 loop spans 15 amino acids. In germline, CDR1 is DFQATT, CDR2 SNEGSKA (reference sequence). V was clipped by 3 bases and J by 2 bases, with 15 bases between them. For the CDR3, the DNA is TGCAGTGCTAGTGGAGGAGCGGCCAACACAGATACGCAGTATTTT. Its protein product is CSASGGAANTDTQYF.

The V and J genes are TRBV27 and TRBJ1-4; maybe TRBD1 (5 bases). Germline V gene lookup returns CDR1 MNHEY and CDR2 SMNVEV (reference sequence). Deletions cut 5 bases from V and 8 bases from J, with 15 bases between. The CDR3 is 14 residues long. The CDR3 sequence is CASSLGTVPEKLFF. Written as DNA, the CDR3 is TGTGCCAGCAGTCTCGGGACGGTTCCCGAAAAACTGTTTTTT.

The rearrangement joins TRBV5-4 to TRBJ2-1; 11 nucleotides align to TRBD2. This CDR3 region has 15 residues. V lost 0 bases to trimming and J lost 10 bases; unmatched junction nucleotides: 6. CDR1 and CDR2 (germline): SGHNT, YYREEE (reference sequence). CDR3 sequence: CASSLAGLADGEQFF. In nucleotides, the CDR3 is TGTGCCAGCAGCTTGGCGGGACTAGCGGACGGGGAGCAGTTCTTC.

The chain carries TRBV12-3 or TRBV12-4 and TRBJ2-1; 7 bases are shared with TRBD2. The junction had 2 bases not matched to a gene; V was cut back by 8 bases and J by 7 bases. This CDR3 has 11 residues. The CDR3 reads CASRAGNEQFF. CDR3 sequence (DNA): TGTGCCAGCCGAGCGGGGAATGAGCAGTTCTTC.

J is TRBJ2-7 and V is TRBV30; 10 bases are shared with TRBD1. This CDR3 is built from 14 residues. Germline assignment: CDR1 GTSNPN and CDR2 SVGIG (reference sequence). The V and J ends lost 4 bases and 6 bases, in that order; junction bases with no gene match: 9. CDR3 sequence reads: CAWKDRGFYGEQYF. The CDR3 DNA reads as TGTGCCTGGAAGGACAGGGGGTTCTACGGCGAGCAGTACTTC.

This chain uses TRBV21-1 with TRBJ2-5; the tabulated D call, TRBD2, remains unverified against the DNA. TRBV21-1 is listed as a pseudogene. This CDR3 contains 18 residues. CDR3 nucleotides: TGTGCCAGCAGCCCACACGCGGGACTAGCGGGAACCCAAGAGACCCAGTACTTC. Encoded protein: CASSPHAGLAGTQETQYF.

The chain employs TRBV7-8 and TRBJ1-1, with D uncertain. The CDR3 totals 14 residues. Trimming removed 2 bases from V and 6 bases from J, with 13 bases in between. Germline CDR1 is SGHVS and CDR2 is FQNEAQ. CDR3 loop: CASSLPVGKAEAFF. CDR3 DNA sequence: TGTGCCAGCAGCTTACCTGTAGGGAAGGCTGAAGCTTTCTTT.

This rearrangement joins TRBV7-9 to TRBJ1-2, with 7 bases that match TRBD1. Germline V CDR1 and CDR2: SEHNR, FQNEAQ (reference sequence). The ends lost 1 base at V and 4 bases at J; junction bases unmatched: 9. The length of the CDR3 is 16 residues. CDR3 in DNA: TGTGCCAGCAGCTTAGAACTGACAGGGCTCACCTATGGCTACACCTTC. This codes for CASSLELTGLTYGYTF.

This clone was detected a few times. The V and J genes are TRBV19 and TRBJ2-7; 9 positions match TRBD1. This CDR3 region has 13 residues. The germline V gene encodes CDR1 LNHDA and CDR2 SQIVND (reference sequence). V shed 5 bases and J 6 bases; nucleotides not matched to a gene: 5. The CDR3, as DNA: TGTGCCAGTAGTGGGGACAGGGAGGCCGAGCAGTACTTC. Its protein is CASSGDREAEQYF.

The genes are TRBV5-4 and TRBJ1-1; D remains unclear. Germline CDR1 is SGHNT and CDR2 is YYREEE (reference sequence). The CDR3 loop spans 13 amino acids. Trimming took 0 bases from V and 0 from J, leaving 3 bases between them. The CDR3 DNA sequence: TGTGCCAGCAGCTTGGCTTTGAACACTGAAGCTTTCTTT. Amino acid sequence: CASSLALNTEAFF.

This clone was recorded only once. This chain uses TRBV11-1 with TRBJ2-7, with 8 positions matching TRBD1. The junction had 4 bases not matched to a gene; V was cut back by 5 bases and J by 4 bases. The germline CDR1 and CDR2 sequences are SGHAT and FQDESV (reference sequence). The CDR3 covers 13 residues. In nucleotides, the CDR3 is TGTGCCAGCAGCCGGGACAGGAGTTACGAGCAGTACTTC. Translation: CASSRDRSYEQYF.

This chain uses TRBV15 with TRBJ1-2; D is unclear. Trimming removed 1 base from V and 2 bases from J, with 8 bases in between. Germline CDR1 reads LNHNV; CDR2 reads YYDKDF (reference sequence). The CDR3 contains 14 residues. The CDR3 region is CATSRVEQNYGYTF. For the CDR3, the DNA is TGTGCCACCAGCAGAGTAGAACAGAACTATGGCTACACCTTC.

This chain uses TRBV11-2 with TRBJ1-2; 11 bases agree with TRBD1. CDR1 SGHAT and CDR2 FQNNGV come from the germline V gene. The CDR3 contains 17 residues. Losses at the gene ends were 3 bases for V and 4 bases for J; bases not matched to a gene: 10. CDR3 region: CASSFRFPGQGGYGYTF. In DNA form, the CDR3 reads TGTGCCAGCAGCTTTAGATTTCCGGGACAGGGGGGCTATGGCTACACCTTC.